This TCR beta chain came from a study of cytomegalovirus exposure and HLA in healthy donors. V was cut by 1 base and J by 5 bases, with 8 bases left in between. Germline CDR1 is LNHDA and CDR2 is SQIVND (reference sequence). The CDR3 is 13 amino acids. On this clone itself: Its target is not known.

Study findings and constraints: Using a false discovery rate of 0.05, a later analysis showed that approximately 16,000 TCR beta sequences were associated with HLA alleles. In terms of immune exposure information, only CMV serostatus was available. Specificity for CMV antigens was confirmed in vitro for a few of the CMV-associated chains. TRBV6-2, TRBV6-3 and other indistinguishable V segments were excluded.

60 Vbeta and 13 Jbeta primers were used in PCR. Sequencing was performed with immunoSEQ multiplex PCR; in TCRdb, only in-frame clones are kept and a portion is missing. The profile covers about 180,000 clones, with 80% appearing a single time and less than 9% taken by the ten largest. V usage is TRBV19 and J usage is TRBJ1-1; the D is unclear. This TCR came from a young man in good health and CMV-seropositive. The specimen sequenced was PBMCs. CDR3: CASSIAGRTEAFF. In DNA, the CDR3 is TGTGCCAGTAGTATAGCGGGGAGGACTGAAGCTTTCTTT.